The 20 T cell receptor beta chains below come from one sample, sequenced in a study of blood T cell repertoires in COVID-19. Only in-frame clones appear in the TCRdb table, and some are missing; sequencing was by immunoSEQ multiplex PCR. The profile covers about 290,000 clones, with around nine tenths appearing a single time and over 8.5% taken by the ten largest. The sequenced sample consisted of peripheral blood. Receptors were obtained from a woman aged 30 to 39 with COVID-19, enrolled during active disease.

The CDR3 DNA sequence: TGTGCCAGCAGCCCGGGGACACCCGCTGAAAAACTGTTTTTT. This sequence encodes CASSPGTPAEKLFF. V usage is TRBV5-4 and J usage is TRBJ1-4; possibly TRBD1 for D (6 bases). Germline lookup yields CDR1 SGHNT and CDR2 YYREEE (reference sequence). Trimming removed 4 bases from V and 7 bases from J, with 14 bases in between. The CDR3 is made up of 14 amino acids. Looking up the rest from reference TRBV5-4 and TRBJ1-4 gives the full variable domain: ETGVTQSPTHLIKTRGQQVTLRCSSQSGHNTVSWYQQALGQGPQFIFQYYREEENGRGNFPPRFSGLQFPNYSSELNVNALELDDSALYLCASSPGTPAEKLFFGSGTQLSVL.

This sequence joins TRBV5-1 and TRBJ2-1; weak D call: TRBD1 (6 bases). Germline loops: CDR1 SGHRS, CDR2 YFSETQ. Trimming pared 0 bases from V and 4 bases from J, leaving 11 bases between. The CDR3 totals 15 residues. Here the CDR3 DNA reads TGCGCCAGCAGCTTGGGGCCGGGACAATACAATGAGCAGTTCTTC. Protein sequence: CASSLGPGQYNEQFF.

The chain recombines TRBV6-5 with TRBJ2-7; 15 bases map to TRBD2. The CDR3 is 14 amino acids. Germline V gene data show CDR1 as MNHEY and CDR2 as SVGAGI. The trim removed 8 bases at V and 6 bases at J, leaving 5 bases unmatched. CDR3 sequence (DNA): TGTGCCAGCCCGGGGGGACTAGCGGGAGGCGAGCAGTACTTC. It codes for CASPGGLAGGEQYF.

The chain has TRBV29-1 and TRBJ2-7, with a possible D match to TRBD1 (6 bases). The V end was cut by 7 bases, the J end by 1 base, with 14 bases between. CDR1 and CDR2 (germline): SQVTM, ANQGSEA. This CDR3 has 13 amino acids. The CDR3 nucleotides are TGCAGCGCCTCGGACAGCCTTTCCTACGAGCAGTACTTC. Translating gives CSASDSLSYEQYF.

This rearrangement joins TRBV30 to TRBJ2-5; weak D call: TRBD2 (6 bases). The germline V gene encodes CDR1 GTSNPN and CDR2 SVGIG (reference sequence). The CDR3 loop spans 12 amino acids. V was pared by 4 bases and J by 5 bases, with 11 bases between. The CDR3 loop reads CAWTSGRETQYF. CDR3 nucleotide sequence: TGTGCCTGGACTTCGGGGAGGGAGACCCAGTACTTC.

This clone was seen only once. V gene TRBV4-2 combines with J gene TRBJ1-2, with D unclear. Germline assignment: CDR1 LGHNA and CDR2 YNFKEQ. Deletions cut 1 base from V and 0 bases from J, with 15 bases between. The CDR3 length is 17 residues. DNA of the CDR3: TGTGCCAGCAGCCAAGCAGCCCCCTTTGGAGCTAACTATGGCTACACCTTC. Its translation: CASSQAAPFGANYGYTF.

The chain links TRBV5-1 to TRBJ1-3; 8 nucleotides match TRBD1. The CDR3 has 13 amino acids. Germline trimming cut 6 bases from V and 3 bases from J; bases unmatched to any gene: 2. CDR1 and CDR2 from the germline V gene are SGHRS and YFSETQ. The CDR3 region is CASKTGVGNTIYF. In DNA, the CDR3 is TGCGCCAGCAAGACAGGGGTTGGAAACACCATATATTTT. Using reference TRBV5-1 and TRBJ1-3 for the parts outside the CDR3, the full variable domain is KAGVTQTPRYLIKTRGQQVTLSCSPISGHRSVSWYQQTPGQGLQFLFEYFSETQRNKGNFPGRFSGRQFSNSRSEMNVSTLELGDSALYLCASKTGVGNTIYFGEGSWLTVV.

The CDR3: CASSPGEGNTEAFF. In DNA form, the CDR3 reads TGTGCCAGCAGTCCGGGAGAAGGGAACACTGAAGCTTTCTTT. V is TRBV2 and J is TRBJ1-1; no firm D call. The CDR3 runs to 14 residues. Trimming took off 5 bases at V and 1 base at J, with 11 bases between the two ends. Germline V gene data show CDR1 as SNHLY and CDR2 as FYNNEI.

J is TRBJ2-3 and V is TRBV28, with TRBD2 matching 7 bases. The CDR3 is made up of 15 amino acids. Per germline, CDR1 MDHEN and CDR2 SYDVKM. The V and J ends lost 3 bases and 2 bases, in that order; junction bases with no gene match: 5. The CDR3 region has the DNA TGTGCCAGCAGTTTCAGCGGGGCCCACACAGATACGCAGTATTTT. Translated: CASSFSGAHTDTQYF. Full variable domain (remainder filled in from reference TRBV28 and TRBJ2-3): DVKVTQSSRYLVKRTGEKVFLECVQDMDHENMFWYRQDPGLGLRLIYFSYDVKMKEKGDIPEGYSVSREKKERFSLILESASTNQTSMYLCASSFSGAHTDTQYFGPGTRLTVL.

The V call is TRBV11-3, the J call TRBJ2-1; 11 nucleotides agree with TRBD2. Germline CDR1 is SGHNT and CDR2 is YENEEA. Trimming at V came to 4 bases and at J to 9 bases, leaving 5 bases not matched to a gene. CDR3 size: 14 residues. CDR3 bases: TGTGCCAGCAGCTATAGCGGGGGGGCTTTTGAGCAGTTCTTC. Its translation: CASSYSGGAFEQFF.

V is TRBV2 and J is TRBJ1-3, with unresolved D. The CDR3 contains 15 residues. Germline V gene data show CDR1 as SNHLY and CDR2 as FYNNEI. The V gene lost 4 bases and the J gene lost 1 base, with 11 bases spanning the gap. The chain's CDR3 is CASSVRRSSGNTIYF. CDR3 bases: TGTGCCAGCAGTGTCCGCAGATCTTCTGGAAACACCATATATTTT.

The chain recombines TRBV6-6 with TRBJ1-4, with a tentative D call TRBD1 (6 bases). The CDR3 extends over 14 amino acids. Trimming shortened V by 2 bases and J by 8 bases, and 12 bases separated the two germline ends. CDR1 is MNHNY and CDR2 is SVGAGI in the germline V gene (reference sequence). The CDR3 loop is CASSYGRGTEKLFF. As DNA, the CDR3 is TGTGCCAGCAGTTACGGGAGGGGGACGGAAAAACTGTTTTTT.

The chain recombines TRBV2 with TRBJ1-2, with TRBD1 as a possible D gene (6 bases). Germline V gene data show CDR1 as SNHLY and CDR2 as FYNNEI. The germline V and J ends were trimmed by 7 bases and 5 bases, with 20 bases remaining between them. The CDR3 runs to 15 residues. The CDR3 nucleotides are TGTGCCAGCAACGAACAGGGACCGGGCTATTATGGCTACACCTTC. Translated, it gives CASNEQGPGYYGYTF.

This sequence joins TRBV6-5 and TRBJ1-1; 8 positions agree with TRBD1. Germline lookup yields CDR1 MNHEY and CDR2 SVGAGI. The length of the CDR3 is 13 residues. V lost 5 bases and J lost 7; bases outside the gene matches: 6. The CDR3 sequence is CASSPDRGGEAFF. The CDR3 nucleotides are TGTGCCAGCAGTCCCGACAGGGGTGGTGAAGCTTTCTTT.

This sequence joins TRBV4-1 and TRBJ1-2; unclear D gene. CDR3 length equals 11 residues. Germline CDR1 is MGHRA and CDR2 is YSYEKL. The germline V and J ends were trimmed by 0 bases and 8 bases, with 4 bases remaining between them. The DNA of the CDR3 is TGCGCCAGCAGCCAAGAGGGCGGCTACACCTTC. As protein: CASSQEGGYTF.

V is TRBV2 and J is TRBJ1-1, with D perhaps TRBD1 (5 bases). The CDR3 contains 12 residues. V lost 6 bases, J lost 4 bases, and 9 bases lay in between. The V gene's germline CDR1 is SNHLY and CDR2 FYNNEI. CDR3 region: CASRDDSTEAFF. The DNA of the CDR3 is TGTGCCAGCAGGGACGACAGCACTGAAGCTTTCTTT.

This rearrangement joins TRBV19 to TRBJ2-3; no reliable D call. The V end lost 3 bases, the J end lost 4 bases, and 11 bases lay between the germline ends. CDR1 and CDR2 from the germline V gene are LNHDA and SQIVND (reference sequence). CDR3 size: 14 residues. DNA for the CDR3: TGTGCCAGTAGTATGCTTTTAGCCGCAGATACGCAGTATTTT. Residues: CASSMLLAADTQYF.

The genes are TRBV6-5 and TRBJ1-6, with D possibly being TRBD1 (5 bases). V lost 5 bases, J lost 10 bases, and 15 bases lay in between. The CDR3 consists of 14 residues. Per the germline V gene, CDR1 is MNHEY and CDR2 is SVGAGI. CDR3 nucleotides: TGTGCCAGCAGTCTTACAGGCTTGGGATCACCCCTCCACTTT. The encoded protein is CASSLTGLGSPLHF.

The rearrangement uses TRBV11-2 and TRBJ2-2; a weak D match, TRBD1 (6 bases). V shed 3 bases and J shed 6 bases, with 11 bases lying between them. The CDR3 is 14 amino acids. Germline V gives CDR1 SGHAT, CDR2 FQNNGV. CDR3 residues: CASSLTGGAGELFF. The CDR3 DNA sequence: TGTGCCAGCAGCTTGACAGGTGGGGCCGGGGAGCTGTTTTTT.

The V gene is TRBV5-4, the J gene TRBJ2-1, with 7 bases fitting TRBD1. Germline CDR1 reads SGHNT; CDR2 reads YYREEE (reference sequence). CDR3 length: 12 amino acids. Trimming cost V 2 bases and J 9 bases; bases outside gene matches: 2. CDR3 in DNA: TGTGCCAGCAGCTTAGGGACAGCTGAGCAGTTCTTC. Its protein is CASSLGTAEQFF.